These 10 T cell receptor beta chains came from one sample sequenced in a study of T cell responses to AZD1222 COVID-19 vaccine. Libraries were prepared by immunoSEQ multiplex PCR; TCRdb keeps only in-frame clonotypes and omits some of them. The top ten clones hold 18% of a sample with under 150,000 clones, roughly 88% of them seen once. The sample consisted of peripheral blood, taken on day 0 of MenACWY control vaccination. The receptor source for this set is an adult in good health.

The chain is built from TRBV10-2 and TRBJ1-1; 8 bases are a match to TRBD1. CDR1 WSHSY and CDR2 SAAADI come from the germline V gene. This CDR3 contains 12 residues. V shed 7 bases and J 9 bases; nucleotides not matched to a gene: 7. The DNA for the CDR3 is TGCGCCAGCACCCCGGACAGGGTGAAAGCTTTCTTT. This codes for CASTPDRVKAFF.

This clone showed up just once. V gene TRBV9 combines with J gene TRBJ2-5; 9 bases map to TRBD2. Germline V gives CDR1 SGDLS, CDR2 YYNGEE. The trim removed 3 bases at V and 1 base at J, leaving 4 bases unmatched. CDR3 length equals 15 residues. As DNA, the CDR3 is TGTGCCAGCAGCGCAGCGGGAGGAGGCCAAGAGACCCAGTACTTC. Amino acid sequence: CASSAAGGGQETQYF.

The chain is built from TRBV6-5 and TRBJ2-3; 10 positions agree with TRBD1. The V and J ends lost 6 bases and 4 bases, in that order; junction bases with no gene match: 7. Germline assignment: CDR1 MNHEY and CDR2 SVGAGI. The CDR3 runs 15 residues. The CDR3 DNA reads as TGTGCCAGCAGCGTGTCCGGACAGGGGGCAGATACGCAGTATTTT. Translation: CASSVSGQGADTQYF.

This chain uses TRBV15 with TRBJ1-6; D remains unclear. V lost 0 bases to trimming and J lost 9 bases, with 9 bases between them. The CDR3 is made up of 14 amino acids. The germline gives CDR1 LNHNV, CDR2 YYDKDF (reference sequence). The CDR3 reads CATSRDRRRSPLHF. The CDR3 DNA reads TGTGCCACCAGCAGAGATCGACGGCGTTCACCCCTCCACTTT.

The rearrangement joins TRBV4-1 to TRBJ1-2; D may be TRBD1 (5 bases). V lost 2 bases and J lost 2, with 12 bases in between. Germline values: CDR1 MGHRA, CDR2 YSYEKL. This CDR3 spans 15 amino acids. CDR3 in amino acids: CASSQPPRGNYGYTF. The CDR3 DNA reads TGCGCCAGCAGCCAACCCCCACGGGGGAACTATGGCTACACCTTC.

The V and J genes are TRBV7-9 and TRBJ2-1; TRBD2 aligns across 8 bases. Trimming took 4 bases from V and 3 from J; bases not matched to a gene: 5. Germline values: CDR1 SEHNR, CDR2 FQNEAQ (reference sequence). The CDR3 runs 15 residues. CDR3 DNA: TGTGCCAGCAGCTATAGCGGGATTGGCTACAATGAGCAGTTCTTC. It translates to CASSYSGIGYNEQFF.

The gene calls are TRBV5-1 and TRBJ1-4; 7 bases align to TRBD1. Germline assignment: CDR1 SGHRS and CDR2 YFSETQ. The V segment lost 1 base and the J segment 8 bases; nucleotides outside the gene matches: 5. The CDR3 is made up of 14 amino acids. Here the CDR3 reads CASSLRGLEEKLFF. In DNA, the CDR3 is TGCGCCAGCAGCTTGAGGGGGCTAGAGGAAAAACTGTTTTTT.

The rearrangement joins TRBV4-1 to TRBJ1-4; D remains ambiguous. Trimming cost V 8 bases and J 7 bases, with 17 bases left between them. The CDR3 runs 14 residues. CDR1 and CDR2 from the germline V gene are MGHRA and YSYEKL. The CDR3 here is CASARVGRIEKLFF. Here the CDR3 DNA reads TGCGCCAGCGCCCGGGTCGGGCGAATTGAAAAACTGTTTTTT.

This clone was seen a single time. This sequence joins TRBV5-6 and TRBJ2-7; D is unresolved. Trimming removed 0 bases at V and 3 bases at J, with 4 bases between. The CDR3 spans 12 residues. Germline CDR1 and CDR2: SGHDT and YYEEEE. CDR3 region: CASSLESYEQYF. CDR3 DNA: TGTGCCAGCAGCTTGGAGAGCTACGAGCAGTACTTC. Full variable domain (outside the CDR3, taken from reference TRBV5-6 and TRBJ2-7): DAGVTQSPTHLIKTRGQQVTLRCSPKSGHDTVSWYQQALGQGPQFIFQYYEEEERQRGNFPDRFSGHQFPNYSSELNVNALLLGDSALYLCASSLESYEQYFGPGTRLTVT.

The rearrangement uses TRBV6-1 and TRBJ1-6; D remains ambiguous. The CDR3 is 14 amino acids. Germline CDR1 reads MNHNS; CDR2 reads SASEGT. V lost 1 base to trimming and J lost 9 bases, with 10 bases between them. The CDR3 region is CASSEERGGSPLHF. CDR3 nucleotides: TGTGCCAGCAGTGAAGAACGGGGTGGTTCACCCCTCCACTTT.